Below, 31 T cell receptor beta chains from the same sample are listed, as sequenced in a study of T cell responses to AZD1222 COVID-19 vaccine. Repertoires were generated with immunoSEQ multiplex PCR, while TCRdb's copy carries only in-frame clones and drops some. Of approximately 260,000 clones in the sample, just over 90% were seen once. This sample comprised peripheral blood, obtained on day 0 of AZD1222 vaccination. These receptors were taken from an adult in good health.

The V and J genes are TRBV7-8 and TRBJ1-2; 11 bases line up with TRBD1. The V segment lost 5 bases and the J segment 4 bases; nucleotides outside the gene matches: 12. This CDR3 spans 17 amino acids. The germline gives CDR1 SGHVS, CDR2 FQNEAQ. The CDR3 loop reads CASSPASGTGGIYGYTF. The CDR3 DNA reads as TGTGCCAGCAGCCCCGCCTCCGGGACAGGGGGGATCTATGGCTACACCTTC.

The chain uses TRBV9 and TRBJ1-5, with D tentatively TRBD1 (5 bases). Per germline, CDR1 SGDLS and CDR2 YYNGEE. This CDR3 is 14 amino acids long. V gave up 3 bases and J gave up 2 bases, with 9 bases separating them. The CDR3 DNA sequence: TGTGCCAGCAGCGCCGACAGTGGCAATCAGCCCCAGCATTTT. As protein: CASSADSGNQPQHF.

J is TRBJ2-7 and V is TRBV28, with 8 nucleotides matching TRBD2. Germline V CDR1 and CDR2: MDHEN, SYDVKM. Trimming removed 3 bases from V and 1 base from J; junction bases left unmatched: 2. The CDR3 has 14 amino acids. The CDR3, as DNA: TGTGCCAGCAGTTTTAGCGGGGATTCCTACGAGCAGTACTTC. Protein: CASSFSGDSYEQYF.

CDR3 loop: CASSPGTINNEQFF. CDR3 nucleotides: TGCGCCAGCAGCCCGGGGACTATTAACAATGAGCAGTTCTTC. The gene calls are TRBV5-1 and TRBJ2-1, with 7 positions matching TRBD2. CDR3 length equals 14 residues. Germline V gene data show CDR1 as SGHRS and CDR2 as YFSETQ. V gave up 4 bases and J gave up 5 bases; unmatched junction bases: 6.

The rearrangement joins TRBV19 to TRBJ2-3; 10 bases are shared with TRBD2. V trimming: 5 bases; J trimming: 6 bases; junction bases outside the gene matches: 8. CDR1 and CDR2 (germline): LNHDA, SQIVND (reference sequence). CDR3 length: 15 amino acids. CDR3 protein: CASSVLAGDVDTQYF. The CDR3 coding sequence is TGTGCCAGTAGTGTTCTAGCGGGAGATGTGGATACGCAGTATTTT.

The gene calls are TRBV5-6 and TRBJ2-7; D remains unclear. Between the trimmed V and J ends, which lost 4 bases and 3 bases, there was a span of 5 bases. Germline loops: CDR1 SGHDT, CDR2 YYEEEE. This CDR3 contains 11 residues. Here the CDR3 reads CASSHIYEQYF. CDR3 nucleotides: TGTGCCAGCAGCCATATCTACGAGCAGTACTTC.

The J gene is TRBJ2-7, the V gene TRBV28; TRBD1 agrees at 11 bases. The CDR3 runs to 14 residues. V was clipped by 5 bases and J by 3 bases; unmatched bases: 3. In germline, CDR1 is MDHEN, CDR2 SYDVKM. The CDR3 DNA is TGTGCCAGCAGTCGTGGGACAGGGGGCTACGAGCAGTACTTC. It is translated as CASSRGTGGYEQYF.

This chain uses TRBV7-2 with TRBJ1-2; D might be TRBD1 (5 bases). Germline V gene sequence: CDR1 SGHTA, CDR2 FQGNSA. This CDR3 is 12 amino acids long. V lost 8 bases to trimming and J lost 8 bases, with 15 bases between them. CDR3 nucleotide sequence: TGTGCCAGCGGTGAAGGGGTGAAGGGCTACACCTTC. Protein product: CASGEGVKGYTF.

The chain has TRBV7-3 and TRBJ1-2; 8 bases align to TRBD1. Per germline, CDR1 SGHTA and CDR2 FQGTGA. This CDR3 has 14 amino acids. Losses at the gene ends were 4 bases for V and 2 bases for J; bases not matched to a gene: 3. CDR3 sequence reads: CASSSGQGNYGYTF. In nucleotides, the CDR3 is TGTGCCAGCAGCTCTGGACAGGGCAACTATGGCTACACCTTC.

This chain joins TRBV12-5 and TRBJ2-7; 8 positions match TRBD1. CDR1 LGHNT and CDR2 FRNRAP come from the germline V gene. CDR3 length: 15 residues. V lost 2 bases and J lost 3; bases outside the gene matches: 6. The CDR3 is CASGLYRGDGYEQYF. The CDR3 DNA follows: TGTGCTAGTGGTTTGTACAGGGGGGATGGCTACGAGCAGTACTTC.

The chain uses TRBV28 and TRBJ2-1; 11 bases fit TRBD1. The germline V gene encodes CDR1 MDHEN and CDR2 SYDVKM. The CDR3 totals 15 residues. J lost 8 bases, V lost 0 bases, and 3 bases had no gene match. DNA for the CDR3: TGTGCCAGCAGTTTATGGGGACAGGGGGGCGATGAGCAGTTCTTC. It translates to CASSLWGQGGDEQFF.

Regarding this clone: Compared with germline, one end of the junction differs, possibly owing to a read error. The rearrangement links TRBV7-7 to TRBJ1-4; 10 bases match TRBD1. Germline V gene sequence: CDR1 SSHAT, CDR2 FNYEAQ (reference sequence). This CDR3 has 18 residues. CDR3 in amino acids: CASRPSGTGAKGNEKLFF. CDR3 nucleotide sequence: TGTGCTAGCAGGCCTTCCGGGACAGGGGCGAAGGGTAATGAAAAACTGTTTTTT. Full variable domain (missing parts from reference TRBV7-7 and TRBJ1-4): GAGVSQSPRYKVTKRGQDVTLRCDPISSHATLYWYQQALGQGPEFLTYFNYEAQPDKSGLPSDRFSAERPEGSISTLTIQRTEQRDSAMYRCASRPSGTGAKGNEKLFFGSGTQLSVL.

J is TRBJ2-1 and V is TRBV24-1; 8 bases are shared with TRBD2. V lost 5 bases to trimming and J lost 0 bases; unmatched junction nucleotides: 5. In germline, CDR1 is KGHDR, CDR2 SFDVKD. The CDR3 has 16 amino acids. This CDR3 is CATSGLASSSYNEQFF. CDR3 sequence (DNA): TGTGCCACCAGTGGACTAGCGTCGAGCTCCTACAATGAGCAGTTCTTC.

This chain uses TRBV2 with TRBJ2-7; TRBD2 matches 8 bases. Unmatched junction bases numbered 12, after V lost 9 bases and J lost 5 bases. CDR3 length: 14 amino acids. Germline CDR1 reads SNHLY; CDR2 reads FYNNEI. CDR3 nucleotides: TGTGCCAGTGGATTGGCGGGGGGCAACCACGAGCAGTACTTC. It yields the protein CASGLAGGNHEQYF.

The V and J genes are TRBV28 and TRBJ1-1, with a tentative D call TRBD1 (5 bases). Germline values: CDR1 MDHEN, CDR2 SYDVKM. V was shortened by 7 bases and J by 0 bases, with 12 bases between the two germline ends. The CDR3 totals 14 residues. CDR3 bases: TGTGCCAGCATTCAGGGACGGCTGAACACTGAAGCTTTCTTT. It is translated as CASIQGRLNTEAFF.

This clone has just one count. The V gene is TRBV28, the J gene TRBJ2-2; a weak D match, TRBD2 (7 bases). The V end lost 2 bases, the J end lost 6 bases, and 10 bases lay between the germline ends. CDR1 MDHEN and CDR2 SYDVKM come from the germline V gene. The CDR3 runs to 14 residues. The CDR3: CASSLRGGAGELFF. CDR3 nucleotides: TGTGCCAGCAGTTTAAGAGGGGGGGCCGGGGAGCTGTTTTTT.

This chain links TRBV10-3 with TRBJ1-2, with D perhaps TRBD1 (5 bases). CDR3 size: 17 residues. Germline CDR1 ENHRY, CDR2 SYGVKD. V was clipped by 3 bases and J by 0 bases, with 17 bases between them. CDR3 in amino acids: CAISEPTVGGANYGYTF. CDR3 DNA: TGTGCCATCAGTGAACCAACGGTGGGGGGAGCTAACTATGGCTACACCTTC.

J is TRBJ1-2 and V is TRBV3-1 (or the pseudogene TRBV3-2); 7 bases line up with TRBD1. The V gene's germline CDR1 is LGHDT and CDR2 YNNKEL (reference sequence). This CDR3 has 17 residues. Trimming cost V 0 bases and J 8 bases; bases outside gene matches: 15. As DNA, the CDR3 is TGTGCCAGCAGCCAAGACCATACCCCGACAGGGTCTGGCGGCTACACCTTC. It specifies CASSQDHTPTGSGGYTF.

This chain uses TRBV7-2 with TRBJ1-2, with 9 bases lining up with TRBD1. The CDR3 is made up of 16 amino acids. Germline values: CDR1 SGHTA, CDR2 FQGNSA. The V gene end was trimmed by 5 bases and the J gene end by 4 bases; junction bases not matched to a gene: 11. The CDR3 sequence is CASSTFSTGGSYGYTF. DNA of the CDR3: TGTGCCAGCAGCACATTCTCGACAGGGGGGAGCTATGGCTACACCTTC.

This clone was picked up one time. The chain recombines TRBV19 with TRBJ1-1, with 8 bases lining up with TRBD1. The CDR3 contains 15 residues. Germline assignment: CDR1 LNHDA and CDR2 SQIVND (reference sequence). V lost 8 bases to trimming and J lost 4 bases; unmatched junction nucleotides: 12. The CDR3 loop is CASFPGGAYGTEAFF. The CDR3 coding sequence is TGTGCCAGTTTCCCAGGGGGCGCCTACGGCACTGAAGCTTTCTTT.

The chain couples TRBV5-1 to TRBJ1-1; tentatively, D is TRBD1 (6 bases). The V gene lost 3 bases and the J gene lost 4 bases, with 13 bases spanning the gap. Germline V gene data show CDR1 as SGHRS and CDR2 as YFSETQ. The CDR3 is made up of 14 amino acids. CDR3 in amino acids: CASSSLGGGTEAFF. Here the CDR3 DNA reads TGCGCCAGCAGCTCCCTAGGGGGGGGCACTGAAGCTTTCTTT.

This sequence joins TRBV27 and TRBJ2-7; the D is unclear. Germline V gene sequence: CDR1 MNHEY, CDR2 SMNVEV (reference sequence). The CDR3 length is 14 residues. Between the trimmed V and J ends, which lost 3 bases and 0 bases, there was a span of 9 bases. The CDR3 reads CASSFLGRSYEQYF. The CDR3 DNA sequence: TGTGCCAGCAGTTTTTTGGGCCGCTCCTACGAGCAGTACTTC.

This clone has only one observation. Other nucleotide sequences in the sample specify the same CDR3. DNA for the CDR3: TGCGCCAGCAGCCTCCCTTCTAATGAGCAGTTCTTC. This sequence encodes CASSLPSNEQFF. The V gene is TRBV5-1, the J gene TRBJ2-1; no firm D call. This CDR3 region has 12 residues. Germline assignment: CDR1 SGHRS and CDR2 YFSETQ. The V and J ends lost 4 bases and 7 bases respectively, with 9 bases between them.

The CDR3 nucleotides read TGTGCCAGCCGGGACAGGGGCAGTGGCGGGGAGCTGTTTTTT. Protein product: CASRDRGSGGELFF. This chain connects TRBV19 to TRBJ2-2, with 10 bases that match TRBD1. The CDR3 loop spans 14 amino acids. After removal of 9 bases from V and 7 bases from J, the junction contained 8 bases not matched to a gene. Germline V gives CDR1 LNHDA, CDR2 SQIVND (reference sequence).

J is TRBJ1-1 and V is TRBV28; D gene unclear. Germline CDR1 is MDHEN and CDR2 is SYDVKM. With 4 bases removed from V and 7 bases from J, the gap between germline ends came to 10 bases. The CDR3 has 12 residues. This CDR3 is CASSSHIDEAFF. The CDR3 nucleotides are TGTGCCAGCAGTTCTCACATCGATGAAGCTTTCTTT.

The V gene is TRBV5-4, the J gene TRBJ2-5, with 10 bases that match TRBD2. CDR3 length equals 15 residues. V lost 1 base and J lost 1; bases outside the gene matches: 1. CDR1 and CDR2 (germline): SGHNT, YYREEE (reference sequence). DNA of the CDR3: TGTGCCAGCAGCTTGACTAGCGGGGCCCAAGAGACCCAGTACTTC. This codes for CASSLTSGAQETQYF.

The chain joins TRBV28 to TRBJ1-1; D remains unclear. This CDR3 is 14 amino acids long. Deletions cut 4 bases from V and 4 bases from J, with 13 bases between. Germline V gives CDR1 MDHEN, CDR2 SYDVKM. For the CDR3, the DNA is TGTGCCAGCAGTTCGTCGGGCAGAGGCACTGAAGCTTTCTTT. Translating it yields CASSSSGRGTEAFF.

Only one count was recorded for this clone. The J gene is TRBJ1-4, the V gene TRBV18; no reliable D call. Germline V gives CDR1 KGHSH, CDR2 LQKENI. V lost 3 bases and J 6 bases, leaving 8 bases between the germline ends. The CDR3 sequence is 13 residues long. CDR3 residues: CASSPRTYEKLFF. CDR3 nucleotides: TGTGCCAGCTCACCTCGGACCTATGAAAAACTGTTTTTT.

The chain has TRBV14 and TRBJ1-3; a possible D gene is TRBD1 (5 bases). Looked up from germline, CDR1 is SGHDN and CDR2 is FVKESK. This CDR3 is 16 amino acids long. V shed 2 bases and J shed 0 bases, with 11 bases lying between them. In DNA, the CDR3 is TGTGCCAGCAGCCAATGGGACCTTCTCTCTGGAAACACCATATATTTT. It is translated as CASSQWDLLSGNTIYF.

The chain links TRBV12-1 to TRBJ1-2. TRBV12-1 is classified as a pseudogene. This CDR3 contains 12 residues. The DNA of the CDR3 is TGTGCCAGCACCTCCCATAACTATGGCTACACCTTC. Amino acid sequence: CASTSHNYGYTF.

The V call is TRBV28, the J call TRBJ2-1; 8 bases are shared with TRBD2. This CDR3 contains 14 residues. Germline V gene data show CDR1 as MDHEN and CDR2 as SYDVKM. Unmatched junction bases numbered 8, after V lost 6 bases and J lost 7 bases. CDR3: CASSPGGSRNEQFF. Written as DNA, the CDR3 is TGTGCCAGCAGCCCGGGGGGGAGTAGGAATGAGCAGTTCTTC.